This T cell receptor beta chain derives from a study of radiotherapy plus CTLA-4 blockade in lung cancer. The study's findings and limits: Researchers report tumor-derived TCR clones expanding in blood after radiotherapy plus ipilimumab.

The CDR3 spans 15 residues. V shed 4 bases and J 5 bases; nucleotides not matched to a gene: 8. Germline CDR1 and CDR2: SGDLS and YYNGEE. Chemo-refractory metastatic non-small-cell lung cancer patients underwent focal radiation alongside CTLA-4 blockade with ipilimumab. This clone was recorded a few times. The target antigen is unknown. Libraries were prepared by immunoSEQ multiplex PCR; TCRdb keeps only in-frame clonotypes and omits some of them. The sample lists approximately 52,000 clones; 75% to 85% were seen once. The chain carries TRBV9 and TRBJ2-3; 9 bases match TRBD1. The TCR originated in a human donor with non-small cell lung cancer who had a complete response to radiotherapy plus ipilimumab. The sample consisted of peripheral blood, taken from a patient treated with radiotherapy plus ipilimumab. The CDR3 sequence: CASSPSGTGLDTQYF. CDR3 coding DNA: TGTGCCAGCAGCCCATCCGGGACAGGGTTAGATACGCAGTATTTT. Variable domain in full (rest from reference TRBV9 and TRBJ2-3): DSGVTQTPKHLITATGQRVTLRCSPRSGDLSVYWYQQSLDQGLQFLIQYYNGEERAKGNILERFSAQQFPDLHSELNLSSLELGDSALYFCASSPSGTGLDTQYFGPGTRLTVL.